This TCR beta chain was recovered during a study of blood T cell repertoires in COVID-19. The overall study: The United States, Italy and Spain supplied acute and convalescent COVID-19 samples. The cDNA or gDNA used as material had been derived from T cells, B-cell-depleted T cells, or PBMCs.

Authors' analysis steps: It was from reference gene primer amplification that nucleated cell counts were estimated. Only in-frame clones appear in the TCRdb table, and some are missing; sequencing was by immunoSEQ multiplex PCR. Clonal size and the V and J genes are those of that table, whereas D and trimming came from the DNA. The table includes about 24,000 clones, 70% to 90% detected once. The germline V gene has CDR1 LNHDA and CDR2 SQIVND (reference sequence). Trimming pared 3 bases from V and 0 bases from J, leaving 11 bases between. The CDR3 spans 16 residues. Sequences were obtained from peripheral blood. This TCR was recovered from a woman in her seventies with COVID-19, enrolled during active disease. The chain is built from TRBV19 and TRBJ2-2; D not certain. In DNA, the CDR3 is TGTGCCAGTAGTATGCTGGGTAGCACGAACACCGGGGAGCTGTTTTTT. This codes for CASSMLGSTNTGELFF.